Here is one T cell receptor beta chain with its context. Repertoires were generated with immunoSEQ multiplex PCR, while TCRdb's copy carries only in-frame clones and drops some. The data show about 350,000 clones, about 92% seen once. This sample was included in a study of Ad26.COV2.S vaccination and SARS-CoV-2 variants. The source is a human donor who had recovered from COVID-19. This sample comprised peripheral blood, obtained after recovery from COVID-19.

In DNA form, the CDR3 reads TGTGCCAGCAGCGTAGACGGGTATGACGGCGAGCAGTACTTC. Its protein product is CASSVDGYDGEQYF. The chain carries TRBV9 and TRBJ2-7; D unresolved. The length of the CDR3 is 14 residues. In germline, CDR1 is SGDLS, CDR2 YYNGEE. The germline V and J ends were trimmed by 0 bases and 6 bases, with 13 bases remaining between them.